Following are 21 T cell receptor beta chains from one sample sequenced in a study of shared clonotypes between healthy human individuals. Naive CD8 isolation took CD45RO-negative cells positively selected for CCR7 and excluded terminally differentiated effector memory CD45RA+ cells. The repertoire was sequenced with immunoSEQ multiplex PCR; TCRdb's copy has only in-frame clones and lacks some. Among about 2 million clones listed, about 95% were seen once. Material: naive CD8+ T cells sorted from blood. These receptors originate from a man between 18 and 29 years old in good health.

The chain uses TRBV6-5 and TRBJ2-5; 9 bases fit TRBD2. The J call may be wrong; the DNA end is better matched by TRBJ2-7. Germline CDR1 and CDR2: MNHEY and SVGAGI. The CDR3 totals 16 residues. CDR3 loop: CASSYSSSGNDYEQYF. Written as DNA, the CDR3 is TGTGCCAGCAGTTACTCTTCTAGCGGGAACGACTACGAGCAGTACTTC.

The J gene is TRBJ1-3, the V gene TRBV19, with D hard to call. The ends were cut back, 4 bases at V and 0 bases at J, with 10 bases in the middle. Germline assignment: CDR1 LNHDA and CDR2 SQIVND (reference sequence). CDR3 length: 15 residues. The CDR3 nucleotides are TGTGCCAGTAGTAGGACCATCCTCTCTGGAAACACCATATATTTT. Amino acids: CASSRTILSGNTIYF.

This chain connects TRBV4-3 to TRBJ2-1, with D perhaps matching TRBD2 (5 bases). Trimming took 0 bases from V and 0 from J, leaving 12 bases between them. Germline V CDR1 and CDR2: LGHNA, YSLEER. This CDR3 has 17 residues. The CDR3: CASSQDPAASSYNEQFF. The CDR3 coding sequence is TGCGCCAGCAGCCAAGATCCAGCGGCGAGCTCCTACAATGAGCAGTTCTTC.

The rearrangement joins TRBV27 to TRBJ2-1, with 12 bases that match TRBD2. Trimming took 3 bases from V and 9 from J; bases not matched to a gene: 6. The CDR3 has 15 amino acids. Germline CDR1 reads MNHEY; CDR2 reads SMNVEV (reference sequence). The CDR3 sequence is CASSFLAGGSSEQFF. The CDR3, as DNA: TGTGCCAGCAGTTTCCTAGCGGGAGGGTCGAGTGAGCAGTTCTTC.

The genes are TRBV9 and TRBJ2-3, with TRBD1 matching 7 bases. This CDR3 spans 16 amino acids. The trim removed 3 bases at V and 4 bases at J, leaving 11 bases unmatched. Germline V lookup: CDR1 SGDLS, CDR2 YYNGEE. The CDR3 DNA reads as TGTGCCAGCAGCGCCTTCGGACAGGCTGGGGCAGATACGCAGTATTTT. Amino acids: CASSAFGQAGADTQYF.

The chain links TRBV27 to TRBJ2-7, with 7 bases that match TRBD1. V lost 6 bases to trimming and J lost 2 bases; unmatched junction nucleotides: 7. Germline CDR1 and CDR2: MNHEY and SMNVEV (reference sequence). This CDR3 is built from 14 residues. CDR3 protein: CASRGSGQPYEQYF. CDR3 DNA: TGTGCCAGCAGAGGATCGGGACAGCCCTACGAGCAGTACTTC.

The table lists this clone with a count of one. This sample also contains other DNA sequences that code for the same CDR3. The rearrangement joins TRBV9 to TRBJ2-5; 7 bases map to TRBD2. V gave up 0 bases and J gave up 5 bases; unmatched junction bases: 4. The V gene's germline CDR1 is SGDLS and CDR2 YYNGEE. The CDR3 spans 14 residues. CDR3 DNA: TGTGCCAGCAGCGTAGAGGGACTACGGGAGACCCAGTACTTC. Residues: CASSVEGLRETQYF.

This sequence joins TRBV7-9 and TRBJ2-7; D unresolved. The CDR3 sequence is 14 residues long. The ends were cut back, 0 bases at V and 2 bases at J, with 8 bases in the middle. Per the germline V gene, CDR1 is SEHNR and CDR2 is FQNEAQ (reference sequence). Here the CDR3 DNA reads TGTGCCAGCAGCTTAGCTGGGGTTCCCTACGAGCAGTACTTC. This translates into CASSLAGVPYEQYF. The complete variable domain, with remaining parts taken from reference TRBV7-9 and TRBJ2-7, reads DTGVSQNPRHKITKRGQNVTFRCDPISEHNRLYWYRQTLGQGPEFLTYFQNEAQLEKSRLLSDRFSAERPKGSFSTLEIQRTEQGDSAMYLCASSLAGVPYEQYFGPGTRLTVT.

V usage is TRBV11-2 and J usage is TRBJ2-5; perhaps TRBD2 as D (5 bases). The germline CDR1 and CDR2 sequences are SGHAT and FQNNGV. The CDR3 spans 13 residues. Trimming stripped 5 bases from V and 5 bases from J, with 12 bases between. Here the CDR3 DNA reads TGTGCCAGCAGCCAGACTCCGGGGGAGACCCAGTACTTC. It is translated as CASSQTPGETQYF.

The chain combines TRBV7-9 with TRBJ1-3; tentatively, D is TRBD1 (5 bases). The CDR3 is 15 residues long. Germline V gene data show CDR1 as SEHNR and CDR2 as FQNEAQ (reference sequence). Trimming removed 5 bases from V and 5 bases from J, with 16 bases in between. CDR3 sequence (DNA): TGTGCCAGCAGCGAAGAAGGGGATCCAAGAAACACCATATATTTT. It specifies CASSEEGDPRNTIYF.

The chain couples TRBV6-5 to TRBJ2-7; D remains ambiguous. The CDR3 has 14 residues. Trimming took 5 bases from V and 0 from J, leaving 11 bases between them. Looked up from germline, CDR1 is MNHEY and CDR2 is SVGAGI. The CDR3 loop is CASSPGPNSYEQYF. For the CDR3, the DNA is TGTGCCAGCAGTCCGGGCCCAAACTCCTACGAGCAGTACTTC.

This clone was seen a few times. V and J are TRBV13 and TRBJ1-2; TRBD1 might be the D (5 bases). V was pared by 7 bases and J by 4 bases, with 13 bases between. The germline gives CDR1 PRHDT, CDR2 FYEKMQ (reference sequence). This CDR3 region has 13 residues. This CDR3 reads CASTTGLSYGYTF. CDR3 nucleotide sequence: TGTGCCAGCACGACGGGACTGAGCTATGGCTACACCTTC.

This chain uses TRBV5-1 with TRBJ2-7; D is perhaps TRBD2 (6 bases). The germline V and J ends were trimmed by 4 bases and 2 bases, with 16 bases remaining between them. The CDR3 is 15 amino acids. CDR1 is SGHRS and CDR2 is YFSETQ in the germline V gene. CDR3 residues: CASSDVTRRAYEQYF. CDR3 in DNA: TGCGCCAGCAGCGACGTGACTAGACGGGCCTACGAGCAGTACTTC.

This rearrangement joins TRBV11-3 to TRBJ1-1, with D perhaps matching TRBD1 (5 bases). The V gene's germline CDR1 is SGHNT and CDR2 YENEEA. This CDR3 region has 14 residues. V lost 2 bases to trimming and J lost 3 bases, with 10 bases between them. DNA for the CDR3: TGTGCCAGCAGCTTACGTCTAGGGGACACTGAAGCTTTCTTT. Residues: CASSLRLGDTEAFF.

This clone has a handful of counts. This CDR3 is also generated by other DNA sequences in the sample. The CDR3 DNA reads TGTGCCAGCAGCTTGGGCGATTACGAGCAGTACTTC. Translated: CASSLGDYEQYF. The V and J genes are TRBV5-6 and TRBJ2-7, with unresolved D. The CDR3 has 12 residues. The V gene's germline CDR1 is SGHDT and CDR2 YYEEEE. V was cut by 0 bases and J by 4 bases, with 5 bases left in between.

The rearrangement links TRBV29-1 to TRBJ2-7; D is undetermined. This CDR3 is 13 amino acids long. V was pared by 3 bases and J by 7 bases, with 16 bases between. From germline, CDR1 is SQVTM and CDR2 ANQGSEA. The CDR3 sequence: CSVEVSPQLEQYF. As DNA, the CDR3 is TGCAGCGTTGAGGTCAGTCCTCAGCTGGAGCAGTACTTC.

The gene calls are TRBV13 and TRBJ2-1, with D unresolved. The CDR3 has 13 amino acids. The ends were cut back, 3 bases at V and 6 bases at J, with 9 bases in the middle. CDR1 is PRHDT, CDR2 FYEKMQ, per germline (reference sequence). In nucleotides, the CDR3 is TGTGCCAGCAGCTTCATAAGCCCCAATGAGCAGTTCTTC. Encoded protein: CASSFISPNEQFF.

The chain links TRBV28 to TRBJ1-5; possible D gene TRBD1, 6 bases. The CDR3 runs to 16 residues. CDR1 and CDR2 (germline): MDHEN, SYDVKM. Deletions cut 3 bases from V and 5 bases from J, with 17 bases between. The CDR3 nucleotides read TGTGCCAGCAGTTTCCGACCGGGAGGGGGGGATCAGCCCCAGCATTTT. This encodes CASSFRPGGGDQPQHF.

The rearrangement uses TRBV2 and TRBJ2-5; D tentatively fits TRBD1 or TRBD2 (5 bases each). V gave up 3 bases and J gave up 0 bases, with 8 bases separating them. Germline-derived CDR1 and CDR2 are SNHLY and FYNNEI. The CDR3 extends over 14 amino acids. The CDR3 DNA follows: TGTGCCAGCAGTGAGGGACGGTACCAAGAGACCCAGTACTTC. Translated, it gives CASSEGRYQETQYF. Full variable domain (rest looked up from reference TRBV2 and TRBJ2-5): EPEVTQTPSHQVTQMGQEVILRCVPISNHLYFYWYRQILGQKVEFLVSFYNNEISEKSEIFDDQFSVERPDGSNFTLKIRSTKLEDSAMYFCASSEGRYQETQYFGPGTRLLVL.

The V gene is TRBV4-3, the J gene TRBJ2-1; 10 bases map to TRBD1. The CDR3 length is 14 residues. Losses at the gene ends were 3 bases for V and 9 bases for J; bases not matched to a gene: 5. The germline gives CDR1 LGHNA, CDR2 YSLEER. CDR3 sequence reads: CASSQAGTGVEQFF. CDR3 coding DNA: TGCGCCAGCAGCCAGGCCGGGACAGGGGTTGAGCAGTTCTTC.

With regard to this clone: Other DNA sequences in the same sample also yield this CDR3. The V gene is TRBV29-1, the J gene TRBJ2-7, with TRBD1 as a possible D gene (5 bases). CDR1 is SQVTM, CDR2 ANQGSEA, per germline. The CDR3 sequence is 11 residues long. Deletions cut 6 bases from V and 3 bases from J, with 9 bases between. CDR3 nucleotide sequence: TGCAGCGTCGGACACGGCTACGAGCAGTACTTC. Protein sequence: CSVGHGYEQYF.